This TCR beta chain was profiled in a study of CD4+ T cells in melanoma. Measured with immunoSEQ multiplex PCR; TCRdb has only the in-frame clones, and not every one. Of fewer than 20,000 clones listed, 70% to 80% were seen once; the top ten hold 9.5% to 15%. About this clone itself: Its specificity is unknown.

General observations from the study: In melanoma, neoantigen-specific CD4+ T cells reportedly differed in differentiation state. A reported correlation linked neoantigen-specific CD4+ T cells to CD8+, macrophage and B cell function.

Germline V gene lookup returns CDR1 SGDLS and CDR2 YYNGEE. The CDR3 is made up of 16 amino acids. The germline V and J ends were trimmed by 1 base and 5 bases, with 17 bases remaining between them. The sequenced material came from cells from a culture (not recorded whether cultured in vitro). The chain has TRBV9 and TRBJ2-3; D unclear. The clonotype originates from a human donor with melanoma. CDR3 in DNA: TGTGCCAGCAGCGTAATGGGCGTCTACGATGGAGATACGCAGTATTTT. Protein product: CASSVMGVYDGDTQYF.